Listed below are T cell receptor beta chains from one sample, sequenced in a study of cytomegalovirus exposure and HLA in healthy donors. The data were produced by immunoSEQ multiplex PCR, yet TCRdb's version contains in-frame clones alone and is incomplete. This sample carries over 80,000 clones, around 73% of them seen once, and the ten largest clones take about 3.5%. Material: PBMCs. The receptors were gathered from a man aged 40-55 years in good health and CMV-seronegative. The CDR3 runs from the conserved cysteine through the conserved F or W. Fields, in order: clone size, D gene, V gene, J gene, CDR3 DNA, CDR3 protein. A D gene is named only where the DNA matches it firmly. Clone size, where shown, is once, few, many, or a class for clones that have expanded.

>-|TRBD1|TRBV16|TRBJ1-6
TGTGCCAGCAGACGCCCCGGGACAGGGATTAATTCACCCCTCCACTTT
CASRRPGTGINSPLHF
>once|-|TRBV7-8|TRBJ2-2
TGTGCCAGCAGCATACGCACCAGGGGAAGGGCGAACACCGGGGAGCTGTTTTTT
CASSIRTRGRANTGELFF
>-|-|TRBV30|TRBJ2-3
TGTGCCTGGAGTGGTCCTAGCTCCACAGATACGCAGTATTTT
CAWSGPSSTDTQYF
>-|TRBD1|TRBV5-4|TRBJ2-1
TGTGCCAGCTTAGAGGGGGCTGGCTCCTACAATGAGCAGTTCTTC
CASLEGAGSYNEQFF
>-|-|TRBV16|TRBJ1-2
TGTGCCAGCAGTCAGGGGCAGGGCTACACCTTC
CASSQGQGYTF
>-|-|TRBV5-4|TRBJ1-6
TGTGCCAGCAGCTTGGACCAGGATTCACCCCTCCACTTT
CASSLDQDSPLHF
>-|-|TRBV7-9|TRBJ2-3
TGTGCCAGCAGCTTAGCTAATACAGATACGCAGTATTTT
CASSLANTDTQYF
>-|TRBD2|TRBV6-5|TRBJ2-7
TGTGCCAGCAGTTACTTAGCGGGGGGGTTATACGAGCAGTACTTC
CASSYLAGGLYEQYF
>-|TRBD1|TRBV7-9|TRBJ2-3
TGTGCCAGCAGCCAGACAGGGAGCACAGATACGCAGTATTTT
CASSQTGSTDTQYF
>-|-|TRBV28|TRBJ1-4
TGTGCCAGCAGTAGTGTTCGGGAACTGTTTTTT
CASSSVRELFF
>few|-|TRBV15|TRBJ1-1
TGTGCCACCAGCAGCTACAGCACTGAAGCTTTCTTT
CATSSYSTEAFF
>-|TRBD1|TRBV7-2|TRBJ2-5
TGTGCCAGCAGCCCCGGACAGGTCCTTCGAGAGACCCAGTACTTC
CASSPGQVLRETQYF
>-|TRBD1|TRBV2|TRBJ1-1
TGTGCCAGCAGAGTCAAGACAGGGGAGAACACTGAAGCTTTCTTT
CASRVKTGENTEAFF
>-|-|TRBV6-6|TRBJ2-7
TGTGCCAGCAGTCCCCTGGTGGGGGGCTACGAGCAGTACTTC
CASSPLVGGYEQYF
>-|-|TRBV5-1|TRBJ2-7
TGCGCCAGCAGCCCCCCAGGGGACGAGCAGTACTTC
CASSPPGDEQYF
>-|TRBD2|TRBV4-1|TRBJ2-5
TGCGCCAGCAGCCAATACACGGTCAGAGCGGGGTCAATGCTGAAGAAGACCCAGTACTTC
CASSQYTVRAGSMLKKTQYF
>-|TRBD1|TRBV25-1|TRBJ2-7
TGTGCCAGCAGTGACGGGACAGGGGGTGTCAACGAGCAGTACTTC
CASSDGTGGVNEQYF
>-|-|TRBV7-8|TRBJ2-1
TGTGCCAGCTCCCCCGCGGACAACTACAATGAGCAGTTCTTC
CASSPADNYNEQFF
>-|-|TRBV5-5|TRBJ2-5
TGTGCCAGCAGCGAGTACAGGGCTGGTTACCAAGAGACCCAGTACTTC
CASSEYRAGYQETQYF
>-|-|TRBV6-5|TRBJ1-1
TGTGCCAGCAGTTACTCAGTCAGGATGAACACTGAAGCTTTCTTT
CASSYSVRMNTEAFF
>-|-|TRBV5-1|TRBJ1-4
TGCGCCAGCAGCACCACAGCAACTAATGAAAAACTGTTTTTT
CASSTTATNEKLFF
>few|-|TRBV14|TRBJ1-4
TGTGCCAGCAGCCAGGTTGGGCTGGATGAAGAAAAACTGTTTTTT
CASSQVGLDEEKLFF
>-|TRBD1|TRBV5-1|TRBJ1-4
TGCGCCAGCAGCTCAGCGACAGGGTTGGCAGAAAAACTGTTTTTT
CASSSATGLAEKLFF
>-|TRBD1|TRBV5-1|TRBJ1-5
TGCGCCAGCAGCCCAGGGACAGGGACAGGTGATCAGCCCCAGCATTTT
CASSPGTGTGDQPQHF
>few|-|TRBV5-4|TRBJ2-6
TGTGCCAGCAGCAGGCCGGGGGGCTGGCTCTCTGGGGCCAACGTCCTGACTTTC
CASSRPGGWLSGANVLTF
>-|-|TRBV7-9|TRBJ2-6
TGTGCCAGCAGCAGATTCGGCTCTGGGGCCAACGTCCTGACTTTC
CASSRFGSGANVLTF
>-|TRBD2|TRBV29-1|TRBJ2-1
TGCAGCGTTGGGATCAGCGGGGTTTACAATGAGCAGTTCTTC
CSVGISGVYNEQFF
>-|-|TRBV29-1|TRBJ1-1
TGCAGCGCCACAGGGCACGCCAACACTGAAGCTTTCTTT
CSATGHANTEAFF
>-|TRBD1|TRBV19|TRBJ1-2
TGTGCCAGTAGTAGAGGGACAGGGGCGTTCTCTGGCTACACCTTC
CASSRGTGAFSGYTF
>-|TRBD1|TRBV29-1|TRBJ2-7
TGCAGCGCCTTGGCCGGGACAGGGATCAACGAGCAGTACTTC
CSALAGTGINEQYF
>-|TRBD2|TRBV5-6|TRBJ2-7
TGTGCCAGCAGCTTGGCCACTAGCGGGGGGCCCTCCTACGAGCAGTACTTC
CASSLATSGGPSYEQYF
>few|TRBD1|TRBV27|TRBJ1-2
TGTGCCAGCAGTCTCTACCGACAGGGTATCTACACCTTC
CASSLYRQGIYTF